This T cell receptor beta chain derives from a study of T-cell memory formation after mild COVID-19 (dated by TCRdb to the early 2020s). As for the study more broadly: TCR sequence clusters from the two donors were found to be largely donor specific. In two donors, T-cell clones that expanded and contracted after mild COVID-19 were followed by sequencing TCRalpha and TCRbeta repertoires longitudinally. Two young, previously healthy adult volunteers made up the cohort, one male and one female.

The CDR3, cysteine through phenylalanine, is 15 amino acids long. CDR3 DNA is the only sequence kept; it has 45 bases, read in frame from the first base. Relative to germline, V is missing 0 bases and J is missing 7 bases, with 5 bases of the junction outside any gene match. PBMCs were isolated by Ficoll-Paque density gradient centrifugation. Instrument on record: Illumina NovaSeq 6000. TCRalpha and TCRbeta cDNA libraries were constructed by 5'RACE with constant-segment primers, with sample barcodes and unique molecular identifiers being introduced. Trizol reagent was used to extract RNA from every sample. Library amplification was performed in two PCR steps, and a second sample barcode and Illumina TruSeq adapters were introduced in the second step. Sequencing of the libraries was done on an Illumina NovaSeq, producing 2 x 150 bp paired-end reads. The original pipeline was this. The reads were demultiplexed and collapsed into UMI-guided consensus sequences using migec v1.2.7. Using mixcr v2.1.11, UMI consensuses were aligned to TRA and TRB V and J templates and then assembled into clonotypes. A clonotype was counted as expanded or contracted only when both edgeR and NoisET called the clonotype significant, with the noise models trained on biological replicates. For edgeR calls, a false discovery rate-adjusted p below 0.01 and a log2 fold-change threshold of 1 were applied. PCA with hierarchical clustering of max-normalized trajectories of the 1000 most abundant clonotypes was used as exploratory dynamics analysis. The CD4 or CD8 phenotype of responding clones was assigned using the separately sequenced CD4+ and CD8+ repertoires. TCRdb passed the public sequencing reads through fastp at Q25 and MiXCR, retaining productive beta sequences. Every distinct CDR3 protein forms one entry, paired with its most common genes and DNA. Clone size and V and J calls follow TCRdb, not the original study. The sample data list some 600,000 distinct CDR3 sequences, and roughly 17% of these were observed just once. Just over 8% of the sample lies in the top ten.

This clonotype was counted a few times. The antigen it recognizes is unknown. The sample holds no much larger clone one base away, and base qualities are not on file. General findings and caveats noted by the study authors: Only a couple of mild cases were covered in the study, and larger cohorts including severe cases with pre-infection samples were considered necessary. Contracting CD4+ clones were found mainly in CM and EM memory subsets, while CD8+ clones were enriched in EMRA. Clones that contracted from day 15 to 85 showed balanced CD4/CD8 phenotypes, whereas a second wave of clones that expanded from day 15 to 37 leaned towards CD4+. SARS-CoV-2 specificity was not confirmed for the second-wave clones peaking on day 37. The detection of some responding clones in pre-infection memory suggests that pre-existing cross-reactive memory T cells joined the SARS-CoV-2 response.

This receptor was obtained from an adult woman who had mild COVID-19 (a few samples of this study predate the infection). The sample titles of this study are shuffled in the database, so cell type and time point are left out; the donor was told from shared clones. The receptor chain draws on TRBV12-3 or TRBV12-4 and TRBJ2-2, with 7 junctional bases fitting TRBD2. Sequenced: PBMCs or a T cell subset sorted from them (not recorded which). The CDR3 here reads CASSLAPGRHGELFF. The sequence in DNA is TGTGCCAGCAGTTTAGCGCCCGGGAGGCACGGGGAGCTGTTTTTT.